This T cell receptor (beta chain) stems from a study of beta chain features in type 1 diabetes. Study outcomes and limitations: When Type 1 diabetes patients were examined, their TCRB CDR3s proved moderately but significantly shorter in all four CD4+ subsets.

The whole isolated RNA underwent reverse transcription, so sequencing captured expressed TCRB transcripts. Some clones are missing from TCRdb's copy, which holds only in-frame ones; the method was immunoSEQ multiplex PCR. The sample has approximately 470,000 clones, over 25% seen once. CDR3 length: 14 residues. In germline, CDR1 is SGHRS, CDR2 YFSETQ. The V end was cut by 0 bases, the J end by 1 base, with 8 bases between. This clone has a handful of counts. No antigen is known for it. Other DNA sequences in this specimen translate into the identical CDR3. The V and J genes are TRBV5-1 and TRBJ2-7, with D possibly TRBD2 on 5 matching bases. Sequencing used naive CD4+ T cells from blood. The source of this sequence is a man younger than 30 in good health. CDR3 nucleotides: TGCGCCAGCAGCTTGGAAGCGGCGTCCTACGAGCAGTACTTC. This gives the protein CASSLEAASYEQYF.